The clone carrying this T cell receptor (beta chain) was picked up a small number of times. The antigen remains undetermined. Donors had nominal health at sampling but likely had unrecorded immune exposures. The CDR3 loop spans 16 amino acids. J was trimmed by 4 bases and V by 2 bases; bases with no gene match: 9. The germline CDR1 and CDR2 sequences are KGHSH and LQKENI. The PCR employed 60 Vbeta primers together with 13 Jbeta primers. TCRdb keeps only in-frame clones here, not all; method: immunoSEQ multiplex PCR. The data hold about 82,000 clones, with roughly 70% observed a single time. This sample stems from a study of cytomegalovirus exposure and HLA in healthy donors. Study observations and caveats: A few V segments could not be told apart, such as TRBV6-2 and TRBV6-3, and were left out.

The rearrangement joins TRBV18 to TRBJ2-7; 9 bases map to TRBD1. The material sequenced was PBMCs. This TCR was recovered from a man younger than 45 in good health and CMV-seropositive. The CDR3 bases are TGTGCCAGCTCACCAGTGGGTGGGACAGGGCTATACGAGCAGTACTTC. Its protein product is CASSPVGGTGLYEQYF.